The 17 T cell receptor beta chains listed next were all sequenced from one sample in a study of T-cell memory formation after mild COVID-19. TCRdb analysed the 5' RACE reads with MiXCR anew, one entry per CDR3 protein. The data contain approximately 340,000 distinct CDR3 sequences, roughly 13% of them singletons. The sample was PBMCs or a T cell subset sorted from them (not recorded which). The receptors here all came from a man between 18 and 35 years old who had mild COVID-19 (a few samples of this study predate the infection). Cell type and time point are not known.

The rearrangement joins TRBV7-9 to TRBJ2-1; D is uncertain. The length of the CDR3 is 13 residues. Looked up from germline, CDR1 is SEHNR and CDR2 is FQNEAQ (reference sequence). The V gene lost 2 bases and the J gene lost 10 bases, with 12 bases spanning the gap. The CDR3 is CASSLPLWPEQFF. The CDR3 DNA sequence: TGTGCCAGCAGCTTACCCTTGTGGCCAGAGCAGTTCTTC.

CDR3 DNA sequence: TGCGCCAGCAGCCAAGCTCTTAAGGGTCGGCAGCCCCAGCATTTT. Its protein is CASSQALKGRQPQHF. The V gene is TRBV4-3, the J gene TRBJ1-5, with unresolved D. Germline V gene lookup returns CDR1 LGHNA and CDR2 YSLEER. The CDR3 runs to 15 residues. V lost 1 base, J lost 7 bases, and 14 bases lay in between.

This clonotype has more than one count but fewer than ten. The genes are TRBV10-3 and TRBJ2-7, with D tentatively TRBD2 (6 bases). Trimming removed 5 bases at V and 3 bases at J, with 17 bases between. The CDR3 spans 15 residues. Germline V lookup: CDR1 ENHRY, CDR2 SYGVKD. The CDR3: CAISTRMEGYYEQYF. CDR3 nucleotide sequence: TGTGCCATCAGTACCCGTATGGAGGGGTACTACGAGCAGTACTTC.

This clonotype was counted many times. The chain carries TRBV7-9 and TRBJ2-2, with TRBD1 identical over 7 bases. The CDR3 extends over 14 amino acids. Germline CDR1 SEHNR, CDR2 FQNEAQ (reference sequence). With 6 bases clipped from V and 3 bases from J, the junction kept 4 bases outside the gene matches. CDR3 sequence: CASSYDRDTGELFF. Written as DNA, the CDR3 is TGTGCCAGCAGTTACGACAGGGACACCGGGGAGCTGTTTTTT.

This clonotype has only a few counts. CDR3 residues: CASSLLEGLNQPQHF. The CDR3 region has the DNA TGTGCCAGCAGCTTACTAGAGGGGCTGAATCAGCCCCAGCATTTT. The chain joins TRBV7-6 to TRBJ1-5, with D possibly being TRBD1 (5 bases). V lost 2 bases to trimming and J lost 4 bases, with 12 bases between them. The germline CDR1 and CDR2 sequences are SGHVS and FNYEAQ. The CDR3 sequence is 15 residues long.

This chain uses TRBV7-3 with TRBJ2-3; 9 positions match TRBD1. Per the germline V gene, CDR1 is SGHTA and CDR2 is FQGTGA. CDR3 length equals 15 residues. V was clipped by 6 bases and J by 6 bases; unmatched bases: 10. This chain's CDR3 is CASSSPTGGIDTQYF. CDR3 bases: TGTGCCAGCAGTTCCCCCACAGGGGGCATTGATACGCAGTATTTT.

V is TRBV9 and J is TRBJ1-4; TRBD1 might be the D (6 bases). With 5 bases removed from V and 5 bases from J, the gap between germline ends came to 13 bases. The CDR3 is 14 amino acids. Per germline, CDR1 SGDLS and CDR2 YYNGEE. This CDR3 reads CASSSDSRNEKLFF. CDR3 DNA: TGTGCCAGCAGTTCGGACAGCCGAAATGAAAAACTGTTTTTT.

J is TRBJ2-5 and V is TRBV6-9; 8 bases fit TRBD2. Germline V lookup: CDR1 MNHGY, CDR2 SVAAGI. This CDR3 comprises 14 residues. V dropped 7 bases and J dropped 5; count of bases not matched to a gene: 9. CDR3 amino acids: CASTVAGKSETQYF. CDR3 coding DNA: TGTGCCAGCACCGTAGCGGGGAAGTCGGAGACCCAGTACTTC.

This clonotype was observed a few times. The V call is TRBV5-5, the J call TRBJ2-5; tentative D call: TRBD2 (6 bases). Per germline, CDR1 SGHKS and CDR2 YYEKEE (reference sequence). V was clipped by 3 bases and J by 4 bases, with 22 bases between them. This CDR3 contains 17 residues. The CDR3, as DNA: TGTGCCAGCAGCTGGACTCCGCGGGGCGGATGGGGAGAGACCCAGTACTTC. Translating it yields CASSWTPRGGWGETQYF.

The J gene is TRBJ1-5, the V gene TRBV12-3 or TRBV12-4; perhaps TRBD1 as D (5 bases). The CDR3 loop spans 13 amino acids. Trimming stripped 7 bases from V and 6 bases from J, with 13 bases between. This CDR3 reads CASNLRRGQPQHF. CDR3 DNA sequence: TGTGCCAGCAACCTAAGGAGGGGTCAGCCCCAGCATTTT.

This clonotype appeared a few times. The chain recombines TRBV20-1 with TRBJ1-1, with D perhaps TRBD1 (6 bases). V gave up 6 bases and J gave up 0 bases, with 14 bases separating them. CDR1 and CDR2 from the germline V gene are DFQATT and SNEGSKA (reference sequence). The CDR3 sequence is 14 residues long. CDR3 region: CSATSRTVNTEAFF. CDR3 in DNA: TGCAGTGCGACGAGCCGGACAGTGAACACTGAAGCTTTCTTT.

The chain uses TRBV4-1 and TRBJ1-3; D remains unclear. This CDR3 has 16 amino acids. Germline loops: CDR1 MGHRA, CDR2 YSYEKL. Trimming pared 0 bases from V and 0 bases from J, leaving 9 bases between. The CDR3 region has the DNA TGCGCCAGCAGCCAAGACGCCAGCTACTCTGGAAACACCATATATTTT. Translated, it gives CASSQDASYSGNTIYF.

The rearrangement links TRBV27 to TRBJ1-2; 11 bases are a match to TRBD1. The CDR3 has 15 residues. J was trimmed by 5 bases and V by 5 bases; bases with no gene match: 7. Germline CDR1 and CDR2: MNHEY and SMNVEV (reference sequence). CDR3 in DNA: TGTGCCAGCAGTCCACGGGACAGGGGGATTTATGGCTACACCTTC. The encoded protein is CASSPRDRGIYGYTF.

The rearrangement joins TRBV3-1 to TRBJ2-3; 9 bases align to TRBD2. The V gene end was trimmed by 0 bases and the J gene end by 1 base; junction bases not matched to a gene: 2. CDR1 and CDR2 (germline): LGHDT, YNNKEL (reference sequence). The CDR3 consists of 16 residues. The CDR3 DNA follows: TGTGCCAGCAGCCAAGAGGCGGGGGGGGGCACAGATACGCAGTATTTT. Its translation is CASSQEAGGGTDTQYF.

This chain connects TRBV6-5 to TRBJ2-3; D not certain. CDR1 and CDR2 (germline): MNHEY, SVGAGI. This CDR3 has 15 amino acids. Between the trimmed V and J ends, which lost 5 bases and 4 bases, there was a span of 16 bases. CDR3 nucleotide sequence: TGTGCCAGCAGTATCCTTTATAATCAGCCAGATACGCAGTATTTT. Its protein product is CASSILYNQPDTQYF.

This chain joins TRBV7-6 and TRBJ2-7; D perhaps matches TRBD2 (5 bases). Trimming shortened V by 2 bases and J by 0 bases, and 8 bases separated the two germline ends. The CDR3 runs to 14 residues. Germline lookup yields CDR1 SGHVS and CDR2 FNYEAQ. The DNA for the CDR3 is TGTGCCAGCAGCTTAATGGGGAGCTCCTACGAGCAGTACTTC. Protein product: CASSLMGSSYEQYF.

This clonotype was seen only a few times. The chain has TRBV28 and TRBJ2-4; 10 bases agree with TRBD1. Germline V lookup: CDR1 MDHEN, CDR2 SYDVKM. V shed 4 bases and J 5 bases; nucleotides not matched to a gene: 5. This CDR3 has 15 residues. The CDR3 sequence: CASSSAGTGENIQYF. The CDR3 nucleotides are TGTGCCAGCAGTTCAGCTGGGACAGGGGAAAACATTCAGTACTTC.